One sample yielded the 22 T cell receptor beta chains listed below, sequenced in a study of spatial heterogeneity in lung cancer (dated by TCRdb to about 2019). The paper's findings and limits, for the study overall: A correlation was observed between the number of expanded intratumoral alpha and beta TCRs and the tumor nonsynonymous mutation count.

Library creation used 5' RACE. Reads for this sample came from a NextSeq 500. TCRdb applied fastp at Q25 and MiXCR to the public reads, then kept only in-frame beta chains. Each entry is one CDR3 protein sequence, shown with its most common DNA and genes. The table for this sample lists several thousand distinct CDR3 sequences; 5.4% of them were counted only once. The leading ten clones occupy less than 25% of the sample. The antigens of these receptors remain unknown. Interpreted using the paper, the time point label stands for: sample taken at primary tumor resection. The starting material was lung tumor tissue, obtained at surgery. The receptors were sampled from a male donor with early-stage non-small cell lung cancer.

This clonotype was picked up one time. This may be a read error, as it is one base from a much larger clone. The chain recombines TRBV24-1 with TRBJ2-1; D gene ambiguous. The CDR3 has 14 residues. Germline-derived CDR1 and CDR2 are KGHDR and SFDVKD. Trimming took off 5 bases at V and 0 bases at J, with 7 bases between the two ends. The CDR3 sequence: CATSGVISYNEQFF. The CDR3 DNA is TGTGCCACCAGTGGGGTAATCTCCTACAATGAGCAGTTCTTC.

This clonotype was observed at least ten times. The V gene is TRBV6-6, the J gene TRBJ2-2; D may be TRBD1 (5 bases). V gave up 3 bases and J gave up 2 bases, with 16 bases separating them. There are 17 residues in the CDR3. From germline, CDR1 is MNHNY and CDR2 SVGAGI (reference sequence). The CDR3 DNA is TGTGCCAGCAGTTATCAGGGTGTAGGTAGTAACACCGGGGAGCTGTTTTTT. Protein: CASSYQGVGSNTGELFF.

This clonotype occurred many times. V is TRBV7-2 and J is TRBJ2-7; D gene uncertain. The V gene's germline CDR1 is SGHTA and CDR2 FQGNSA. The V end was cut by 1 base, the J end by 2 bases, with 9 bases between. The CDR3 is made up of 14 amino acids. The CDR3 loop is CASSLEQDTYEQYF. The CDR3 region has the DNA TGTGCCAGCAGCTTAGAGCAGGATACCTACGAGCAGTACTTC.

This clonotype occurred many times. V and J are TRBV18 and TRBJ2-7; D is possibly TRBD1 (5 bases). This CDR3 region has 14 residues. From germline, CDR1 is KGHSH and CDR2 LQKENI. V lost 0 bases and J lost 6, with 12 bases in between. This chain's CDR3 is CASSPPPGLAEQYF. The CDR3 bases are TGTGCCAGCTCACCACCCCCAGGGTTGGCCGAGCAGTACTTC.

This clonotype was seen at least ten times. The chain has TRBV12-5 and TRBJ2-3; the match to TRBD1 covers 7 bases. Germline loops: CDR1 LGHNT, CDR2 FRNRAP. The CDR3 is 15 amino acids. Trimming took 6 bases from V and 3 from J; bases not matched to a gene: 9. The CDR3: CASGLDRVTTDTQYF. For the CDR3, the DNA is TGTGCTAGTGGACTAGACAGGGTTACGACAGATACGCAGTATTTT. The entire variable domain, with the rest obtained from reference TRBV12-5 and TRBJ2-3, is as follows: DARVTQTPRHKVTEMGQEVTMRCQPILGHNTVFWYRQTMMQGLELLAYFRNRAPLDDSGMPKDRFSAEMPDATLATLKIQPSEPRDSAVYFCASGLDRVTTDTQYFGPGTRLTVL.

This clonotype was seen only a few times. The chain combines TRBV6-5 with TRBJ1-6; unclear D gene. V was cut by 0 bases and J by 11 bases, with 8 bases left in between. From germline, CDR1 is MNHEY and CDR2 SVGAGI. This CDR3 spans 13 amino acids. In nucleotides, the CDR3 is TGTGCCAGCAGTTACTCGAAGAGGACACCCCTCCACTTT. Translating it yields CASSYSKRTPLHF.

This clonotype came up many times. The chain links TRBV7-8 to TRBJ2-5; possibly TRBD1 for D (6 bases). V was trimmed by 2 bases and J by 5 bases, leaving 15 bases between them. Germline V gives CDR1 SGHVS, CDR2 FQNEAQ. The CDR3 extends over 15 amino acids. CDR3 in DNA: TGTGCCAGCAGCTTACAGCAGGGGCGAGGGGAGACCCAGTACTTC. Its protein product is CASSLQQGRGETQYF.

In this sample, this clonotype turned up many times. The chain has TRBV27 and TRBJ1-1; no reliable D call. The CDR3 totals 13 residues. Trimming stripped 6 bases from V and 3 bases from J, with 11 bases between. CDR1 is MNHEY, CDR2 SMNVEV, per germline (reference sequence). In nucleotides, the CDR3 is TGTGCCAGCAGCCGGGTTTGGGACACTGAAGCTTTCTTT. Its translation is CASSRVWDTEAFF.

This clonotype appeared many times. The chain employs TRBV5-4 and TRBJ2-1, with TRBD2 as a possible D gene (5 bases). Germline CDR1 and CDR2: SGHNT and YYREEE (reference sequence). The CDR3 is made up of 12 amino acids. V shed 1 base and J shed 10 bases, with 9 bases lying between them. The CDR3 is CASSLFSAEQFF. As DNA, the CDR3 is TGTGCCAGCAGCTTGTTTAGCGCAGAGCAGTTCTTC.

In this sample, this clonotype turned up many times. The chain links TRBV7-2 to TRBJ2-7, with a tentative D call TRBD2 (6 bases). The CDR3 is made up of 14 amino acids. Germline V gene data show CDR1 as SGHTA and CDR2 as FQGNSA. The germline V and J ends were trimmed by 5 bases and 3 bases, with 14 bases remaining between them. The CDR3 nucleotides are TGTGCCAGCAGCCGGTCTCGGGAGAGCTACGAGCAGTACTTC. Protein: CASSRSRESYEQYF.

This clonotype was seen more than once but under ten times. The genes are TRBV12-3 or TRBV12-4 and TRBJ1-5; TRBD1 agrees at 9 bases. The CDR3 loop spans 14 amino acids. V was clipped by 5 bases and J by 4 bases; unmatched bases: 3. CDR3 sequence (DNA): TGTGCCAGCAGTCGACAGGGGGGAAATCAGCCCCAGCATTTT. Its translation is CASSRQGGNQPQHF.

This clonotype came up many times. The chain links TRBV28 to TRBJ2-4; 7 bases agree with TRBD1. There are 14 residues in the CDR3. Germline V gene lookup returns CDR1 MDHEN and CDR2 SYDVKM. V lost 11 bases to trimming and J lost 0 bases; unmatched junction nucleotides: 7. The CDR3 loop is CAARQGLAKNIQYF. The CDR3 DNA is TGTGCCGCCAGACAGGGATTAGCCAAAAACATTCAGTACTTC.

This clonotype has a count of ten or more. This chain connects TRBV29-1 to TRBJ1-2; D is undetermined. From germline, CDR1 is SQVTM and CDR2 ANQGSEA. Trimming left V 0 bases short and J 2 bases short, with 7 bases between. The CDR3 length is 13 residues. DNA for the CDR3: TGCAGCGTTGAAGATCCAGGCAACTATGGCTACACCTTC. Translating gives CSVEDPGNYGYTF. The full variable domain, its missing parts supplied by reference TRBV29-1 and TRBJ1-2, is SAVISQKPSRDICQRGTSLTIQCQVDSQVTMMFWYRQQPGQSLTLIATANQGSEATYESGFVIDKFPISRPNLTFSTLTVSNMSPEDSSIYLCSVEDPGNYGYTFGSGTRLTVV.

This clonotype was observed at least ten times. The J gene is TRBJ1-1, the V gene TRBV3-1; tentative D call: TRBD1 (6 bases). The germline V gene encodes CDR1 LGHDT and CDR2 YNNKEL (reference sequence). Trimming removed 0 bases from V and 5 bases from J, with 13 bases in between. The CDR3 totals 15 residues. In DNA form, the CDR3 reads TGTGCCAGCAGCCAAGACAGGGGAAAGGGGACTGAAGCTTTCTTT. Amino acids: CASSQDRGKGTEAFF.

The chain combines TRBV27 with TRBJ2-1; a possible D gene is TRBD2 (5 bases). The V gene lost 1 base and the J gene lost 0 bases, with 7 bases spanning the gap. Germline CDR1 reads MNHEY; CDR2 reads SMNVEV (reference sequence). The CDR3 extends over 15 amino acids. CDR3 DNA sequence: TGTGCCAGCAGTTTATTTGGGAGCTCCTACAATGAGCAGTTCTTC. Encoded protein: CASSLFGSSYNEQFF.

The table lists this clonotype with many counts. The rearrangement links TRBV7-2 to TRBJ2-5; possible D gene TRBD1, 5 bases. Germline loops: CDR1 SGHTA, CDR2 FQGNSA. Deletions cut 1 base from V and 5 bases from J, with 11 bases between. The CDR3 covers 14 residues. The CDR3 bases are TGTGCCAGCAGCTTAGAACGGACACTGGAGACCCAGTACTTC. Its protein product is CASSLERTLETQYF.

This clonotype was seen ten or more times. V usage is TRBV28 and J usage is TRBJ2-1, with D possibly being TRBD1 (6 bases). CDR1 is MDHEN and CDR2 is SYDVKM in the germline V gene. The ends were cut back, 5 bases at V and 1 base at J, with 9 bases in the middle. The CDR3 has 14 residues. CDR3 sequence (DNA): TGTGCCAGCAGTAAACAGGGATCCTACAATGAGCAGTTCTTC. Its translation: CASSKQGSYNEQFF.

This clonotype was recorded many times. CDR3 nucleotide sequence: TGTGCCAGCACCCCAGGGAAGAACTATGGCTACACCTTC. This gives the protein CASTPGKNYGYTF. V usage is TRBV6-2 or TRBV6-3 and J usage is TRBJ1-2, with TRBD1 as a possible D gene (5 bases). In germline, CDR1 is MNHEY, CDR2 SVGEGT. The CDR3 covers 13 residues. Trimming cost V 7 bases and J 2 bases, with 11 bases left between them.

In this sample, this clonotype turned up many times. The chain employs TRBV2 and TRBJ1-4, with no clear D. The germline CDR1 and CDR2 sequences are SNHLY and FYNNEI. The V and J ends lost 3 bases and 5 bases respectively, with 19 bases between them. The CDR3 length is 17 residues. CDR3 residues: CASSDPGPLWQNEKLFF. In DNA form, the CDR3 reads TGTGCCAGCAGTGACCCGGGCCCACTTTGGCAGAATGAAAAACTGTTTTTT.

CDR3 coding DNA: TGTGCCAGCAGTGGGGCCCTGAACTACGAGCAGTACTTC. Protein product: CASSGALNYEQYF. The V call is TRBV2, the J call TRBJ2-7, with no clear D. V shed 4 bases and J shed 3 bases, with 10 bases lying between them. The CDR3 has 13 amino acids. The V gene's germline CDR1 is SNHLY and CDR2 FYNNEI.

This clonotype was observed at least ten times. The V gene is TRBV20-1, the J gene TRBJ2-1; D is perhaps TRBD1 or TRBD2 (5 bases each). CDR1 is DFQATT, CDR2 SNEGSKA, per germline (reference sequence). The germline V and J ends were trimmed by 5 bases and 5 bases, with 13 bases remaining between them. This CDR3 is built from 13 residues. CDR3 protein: CSAGDLVNNEQFF. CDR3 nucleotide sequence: TGCAGTGCTGGGGACCTGGTAAACAATGAGCAGTTCTTC.

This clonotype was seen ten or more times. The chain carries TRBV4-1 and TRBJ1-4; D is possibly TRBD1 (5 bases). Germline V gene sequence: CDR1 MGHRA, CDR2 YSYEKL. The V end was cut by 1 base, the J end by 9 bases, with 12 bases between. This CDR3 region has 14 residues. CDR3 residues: CASSQADRLKKLFF. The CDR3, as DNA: TGCGCCAGCAGCCAAGCCGACAGACTCAAAAAACTGTTTTTT.